The 31 T cell receptor beta chains presented below share a single source sample, sequenced in a study of blood T cell repertoires in COVID-19 (dated by TCRdb to the early 2020s). The method was the immunoSEQ multiplex PCR assay. The immuneACCESS repertoire file appears here via TCRdb, limited to in-frame rearrangements. These files lack a portion of the clones; in checked studies, under half of the deficit traces to unresolved V genes, and the cause of the others is not known. For this sample there are over 250,000 clones; 89% appear just once. Roughly 2.2% of the sample goes to the ten largest clones. Sequencing was performed on peripheral blood. These receptors were obtained from a man aged 50 to 60 with acute or convalescent COVID-19.

This chain links TRBV5-4 with TRBJ1-5; unclear D gene. The V gene's germline CDR1 is SGHNT and CDR2 YYREEE (reference sequence). V lost 0 bases and J lost 7, with 8 bases in between. This CDR3 is built from 13 residues. The CDR3 nucleotides are TGTGCCAGCAGCTTGGCGGGGTCGCAGCCCCAGCATTTT. It translates to CASSLAGSQPQHF.

The chain uses TRBV11-2 and TRBJ2-3, with TRBD2 identical over 8 bases. This CDR3 has 17 residues. From germline, CDR1 is SGHAT and CDR2 FQNNGV. Unmatched junction bases numbered 11, after V lost 2 bases and J lost 4 bases. This chain's CDR3 is CASSLTGGRKGADTQYF. In nucleotides, the CDR3 is TGTGCCAGCAGCTTAACGGGGGGGCGAAAAGGGGCAGATACGCAGTATTTT.

On this clone itself: Other DNA sequences in this specimen translate into the identical CDR3. The chain is built from TRBV3-1 (or the pseudogene TRBV3-2) and TRBJ2-2; D call uncertain. In germline, CDR1 is LGHDT, CDR2 YNNKEL (reference sequence). V lost 3 bases and J 4 bases, leaving 3 bases between the germline ends. The CDR3 is made up of 12 amino acids. The CDR3 sequence is CASSQSTGELFF. CDR3 nucleotide sequence: TGTGCCAGCAGCCAGAGCACCGGGGAGCTGTTTTTT.

The chain employs TRBV6-5 and TRBJ1-2; D unclear. V was pared by 4 bases and J by 5 bases, with 5 bases between. Germline CDR1 reads MNHEY; CDR2 reads SVGAGI. CDR3 length: 11 residues. CDR3 sequence: CASSSPYGYTF. The CDR3, as DNA: TGTGCCAGCAGTTCCCCGTATGGCTACACCTTC.

The sample holds a few counts of this clone. The CDR3 here is CASSGTSWETQYF. The CDR3 DNA reads as TGCGCCAGCAGTGGCACTAGTTGGGAGACCCAGTACTTC. The V call is TRBV10-1, the J call TRBJ2-5; the D gene is possibly TRBD2 (5 bases). Germline assignment: CDR1 WNHNN and CDR2 SYGVQD (reference sequence). Trimming took off 4 bases at V and 5 bases at J, with 11 bases between the two ends. The CDR3 extends over 13 amino acids.

V gene TRBV6-6 combines with J gene TRBJ2-7; TRBD1 matches 7 bases. V shed 2 bases and J 6 bases; nucleotides not matched to a gene: 7. Germline V CDR1 and CDR2: MNHNY, SVGAGI (reference sequence). The CDR3 runs 14 residues. This CDR3 is CASSYGTGVREQYF. In nucleotides, the CDR3 is TGTGCCAGCAGTTACGGAACAGGGGTCCGCGAGCAGTACTTC.

This chain's CDR3 is CASSQGPPSGGAGTQYF. The CDR3 nucleotides read TGTGCCAGCAGCCAAGGACCCCCTAGCGGGGGGGCGGGTACGCAGTATTTT. This chain connects TRBV3-1 (or the pseudogene TRBV3-2) to TRBJ2-3; TRBD2 aligns across 12 bases. Unmatched junction bases numbered 10, after V lost 1 base and J lost 8 bases. The CDR3 runs to 17 residues. Germline loops: CDR1 LGHDT, CDR2 YNNKEL (reference sequence).

The gene calls are TRBV13 and TRBJ1-2; no reliable D call. V shed 3 bases and J shed 6 bases, with 8 bases lying between them. The CDR3 is made up of 12 amino acids. The germline V gene encodes CDR1 PRHDT and CDR2 FYEKMQ (reference sequence). Written as DNA, the CDR3 is TGTGCCAGCAGCTTTTCGGGGAATGGCTACACCTTC. This gives the protein CASSFSGNGYTF.

Remarks on this clone: One end of the junction varies from germline; a read error may be responsible. The chain combines TRBV6-2 or TRBV6-3 with TRBJ2-1; TRBD1 agrees at 11 bases. The CDR3 loop spans 15 amino acids. Germline loops: CDR1 MNHEY, CDR2 SVGEGT. CDR3 sequence (DNA): TGTGCCAGCAGTGACCCGGGACAGGGGGTCTCTTCCGCGCTCTTC. This encodes CASSDPGQGVSSALF.

A remark on this clone: The junction departs from germline at one end; a sequencing error may be responsible. The chain couples TRBV6-5 to TRBJ1-2; tentative D call: TRBD1 (6 bases). This CDR3 has 16 amino acids. CDR1 and CDR2 from the germline V gene are MNHEY and SVGAGI. CDR3 nucleotide sequence: TGTGCTAGCAGTTACTCCCAACAGGGTATGGGCTATGGCTACACCTTC. Its translation is CASSYSQQGMGYGYTF.

This sequence joins TRBV21-1 and TRBJ1-6. TRBV21-1 is tagged as a pseudogene. The CDR3 has 18 amino acids. The CDR3 coding sequence is TGTGCCAGCAGCTGTACGGTCCCCGGTGGCGGTTTGCGTTCACCCCTCCACTTT. Amino acids: CASSCTVPGGGLRSPLHF.

This rearrangement joins TRBV25-1 to TRBJ2-5, with D perhaps matching TRBD1 (5 bases). V lost 4 bases and J lost 5, with 5 bases in between. The CDR3 extends over 11 amino acids. Germline V CDR1 and CDR2: MGHDK, SYGVNS. For the CDR3, the DNA is TGTGCCAGCAGTGCAGGGGAGACCCAGTACTTC. The encoded protein is CASSAGETQYF.

This clone was detected a few times. The chain has TRBV27 and TRBJ2-3; D perhaps matches TRBD1 (6 bases). V was pared by 5 bases and J by 2 bases, with 23 bases between. This CDR3 is 18 amino acids long. In germline, CDR1 is MNHEY, CDR2 SMNVEV (reference sequence). The chain's CDR3 is CASSPDLAGTPFTDTQYF. CDR3 nucleotide sequence: TGTGCCAGCAGTCCTGACCTTGCCGGGACACCTTTCACAGATACGCAGTATTTT.

The V call is TRBV7-9, the J call TRBJ1-1, with a tentative D call TRBD1 (6 bases). The CDR3 sequence is 14 residues long. V gave up 5 bases and J gave up 1 base, with 11 bases separating them. Germline assignment: CDR1 SEHNR and CDR2 FQNEAQ (reference sequence). The CDR3 here is CASSPTTGNTEAFF. DNA for the CDR3: TGTGCCAGCAGCCCGACGACAGGGAACACTGAAGCTTTCTTT.

The chain links TRBV4-1 to TRBJ1-2; perhaps TRBD1 as D (5 bases). CDR1 and CDR2 (germline): MGHRA, YSYEKL. The CDR3 runs 16 residues. The ends were cut back, 2 bases at V and 4 bases at J, with 17 bases in the middle. The DNA of the CDR3 is TGCGCCAGCAGCCAATCGGGTCGGGGGACCTCCTATGGCTACACCTTC. It yields the protein CASSQSGRGTSYGYTF.

In DNA, the CDR3 is TGTGCCAGTAGTAGCGGACAGGGGGACACTGAAGCTTTCTTT. The encoded protein is CASSSGQGDTEAFF. The rearrangement uses TRBV19 and TRBJ1-1, with 10 bases aligning to TRBD1. The CDR3 length is 14 residues. V was clipped by 4 bases and J by 3 bases; unmatched bases: 2. Germline V lookup: CDR1 LNHDA, CDR2 SQIVND (reference sequence).

This chain uses TRBV19 with TRBJ1-5; D is ambiguous. The CDR3 loop spans 17 amino acids. CDR1 and CDR2 (germline): LNHDA, SQIVND (reference sequence). V gave up 1 base and J gave up 0 bases, with 13 bases separating them. CDR3 loop: CASSIGASRYSNQPQHF. CDR3 DNA sequence: TGTGCCAGTAGTATAGGGGCCAGCCGATATAGCAATCAGCCCCAGCATTTT.

The V and J genes are TRBV2 and TRBJ1-6, with D uncertain. The germline gives CDR1 SNHLY, CDR2 FYNNEI. The CDR3 covers 15 residues. Trimming removed 5 bases at V and 0 bases at J, with 8 bases between. CDR3 DNA: TGTGCCAGCAGTCCGGTTAGCTCCTATAATTCACCCCTCCACTTT. Translated, it gives CASSPVSSYNSPLHF.

The gene calls are TRBV18 and TRBJ2-1, with a tentative D call TRBD1 (6 bases). V was trimmed by 6 bases and J by 5 bases, leaving 11 bases between them. Germline lookup yields CDR1 KGHSH and CDR2 LQKENI. The CDR3 sequence is 13 residues long. The CDR3 nucleotides are TGTGCCAGCTCGGAATACAGGGACAATGAGCAGTTCTTC. Protein product: CASSEYRDNEQFF.

The V gene is TRBV5-1, the J gene TRBJ2-2, with 7 bases matching TRBD2. The V segment lost 1 base and the J segment 3 bases; nucleotides outside the gene matches: 9. The CDR3 has 17 residues. The germline gives CDR1 SGHRS, CDR2 YFSETQ. CDR3 protein: CASSLWNRDYDTGELFF. Here the CDR3 DNA reads TGCGCCAGCAGCTTGTGGAACCGGGACTACGACACCGGGGAGCTGTTTTTT.

V gene TRBV7-8 combines with J gene TRBJ1-2; tentative D call: TRBD1 (5 bases). V was clipped by 1 base and J by 4 bases, with 13 bases between them. This CDR3 is 15 amino acids long. Looked up from germline, CDR1 is SGHVS and CDR2 is FQNEAQ. The CDR3 region is CASSLGGGSGYGYTF. CDR3 coding DNA: TGTGCCAGCAGCTTAGGGGGGGGGAGTGGCTATGGCTACACCTTC.

This clone was observed a single time. V gene TRBV5-1 combines with J gene TRBJ2-2, with TRBD1 as a possible D gene (6 bases). The CDR3 has 15 amino acids. V lost 5 bases, J lost 3 bases, and 14 bases lay in between. Germline V gives CDR1 SGHRS, CDR2 YFSETQ. Here the CDR3 DNA reads TGCGCCAGCAGTAACAGGGTCGGGGACACCGGGGAGCTGTTTTTT. Protein sequence: CASSNRVGDTGELFF.

This sequence joins TRBV12-3 or TRBV12-4 and TRBJ1-1; maybe TRBD1 (5 bases). V shed 6 bases and J shed 10 bases, with 12 bases lying between them. The CDR3 runs 11 residues. CDR3 residues: CASSRRGGAFF. The CDR3 nucleotides are TGTGCCAGCAGCCGACGGGGGGGAGCTTTCTTT.

This clone was detected a few times. The chain couples TRBV27 to TRBJ1-5; no clear D gene. This CDR3 has 13 residues. CDR1 and CDR2 (germline): MNHEY, SMNVEV (reference sequence). Trimming shortened V by 3 bases and J by 11 bases, and 14 bases separated the two germline ends. The chain's CDR3 is CASSFLSSGTQHF. CDR3 DNA sequence: TGTGCCAGCAGTTTTTTGAGTAGCGGGACCCAGCATTTT.

This clone appeared a single time. The chain combines TRBV13 with TRBJ2-7; TRBD1 matches at 9 bases. Germline values: CDR1 PRHDT, CDR2 FYEKMQ (reference sequence). The CDR3 has 14 amino acids. Germline trimming cut 1 base from V and 5 bases from J; bases unmatched to any gene: 3. CDR3 coding DNA: TGTGCCAGCAGCTTAGAACAGGGGGCTAACGAGCAGTACTTC. Its translation: CASSLEQGANEQYF.

J is TRBJ2-1 and V is TRBV11-3; 7 bases are a match to TRBD2. This CDR3 has 15 amino acids. Germline V gene data show CDR1 as SGHNT and CDR2 as YENEEA. Trimming took 2 bases from V and 3 from J; bases not matched to a gene: 4. The chain's CDR3 is CASSLQAGNYNEQFF. CDR3 coding DNA: TGTGCCAGCAGCTTACAAGCGGGAAACTACAATGAGCAGTTCTTC.

This chain links TRBV19 with TRBJ2-1; no firm D call. The CDR3 loop spans 12 amino acids. Germline loops: CDR1 LNHDA, CDR2 SQIVND (reference sequence). The V end lost 3 bases, the J end lost 12 bases, and 12 bases lay between the germline ends. The CDR3: CASSMAPTGQFF. The CDR3 bases are TGTGCCAGTAGTATGGCCCCCACGGGGCAGTTCTTC.

The chain carries TRBV7-2 and TRBJ1-6; D is undetermined. Germline V lookup: CDR1 SGHTA, CDR2 FQGNSA. The V end lost 0 bases, the J end lost 8 bases, and 8 bases lay between the germline ends. The CDR3 length is 14 residues. CDR3 amino acids: CASSLAGSDSPLHF. The CDR3 DNA reads TGTGCCAGCAGCTTAGCAGGGAGCGATTCACCCCTCCACTTT.

Of note for this clone: The sample carries other DNA sequences with the same CDR3. The chain employs TRBV5-4 and TRBJ2-5, with TRBD1 matching 8 bases. CDR3 size: 15 residues. Germline V gene data show CDR1 as SGHNT and CDR2 as YYREEE (reference sequence). The V segment lost 4 bases and the J segment 1 base; nucleotides outside the gene matches: 6. The CDR3 spells CASSPTGQGQETQYF. In nucleotides, the CDR3 is TGTGCCAGCAGCCCCACCGGACAGGGCCAAGAGACCCAGTACTTC.

The CDR3 DNA follows: TGCGCCAGCAGCTCATCGATCTCGGCAGGGAACACTGAAGCTTTCTTT. Protein product: CASSSSISAGNTEAFF. The J gene is TRBJ1-1, the V gene TRBV5-1; D gene ambiguous. CDR1 is SGHRS and CDR2 is YFSETQ in the germline V gene. This CDR3 contains 16 residues. Deletions cut 3 bases from V and 1 base from J, with 16 bases between.

This chain connects TRBV5-5 to TRBJ2-3, with 9 bases that match TRBD2. Unmatched junction bases numbered 7, after V lost 4 bases and J lost 4 bases. This CDR3 spans 15 amino acids. Germline V gene sequence: CDR1 SGHKS, CDR2 YYEKEE (reference sequence). The CDR3, as DNA: TGTGCCAGCAGCCGTAGCGGGGGTAGCCCAGATACGCAGTATTTT. It translates to CASSRSGGSPDTQYF.